The clone carrying this TCR beta chain has a handful of counts. Specified time point: newly diagnosed GD, antithyroid drugs for less than 3 months. Making the TCR library involved RNA that had been extracted from PBMCs. CDR3 length: 15 amino acids. Trimming cost V 1 base and J 1 base, with 13 bases left between them. CDR1 DFQATT and CDR2 SNEGSKA come from the germline V gene (reference sequence). Assembly of TCR beta libraries relied on iRepertoire HTBI primers together with Arm-PCR of CDR3 regions. TCRdb reprocessed the multiplex PCR reads with MiXCR, giving one entry per CDR3 protein. The sample contains a few hundred thousand distinct CDR3 sequences, 15% to 20% of which appear only once. This record comes from a study of regulatory T cells in long-lasting Graves disease. These same data were also listed under a study on T cells in Graves' hyperthyroidism and ophthalmopathy.

The chain uses TRBV20-1 and TRBJ1-1; maybe TRBD1 (5 bases). Sequencing was performed on peripheral blood mononuclear cells (PBMCs), taken at new diagnosis, from a patient treated with antithyroid drugs. This receptor was taken from a woman between 18 and 30 years old with Graves disease. CDR3 protein: CSARARDGGNTEAFF. For the CDR3, the DNA is TGCAGTGCTAGAGCGAGGGACGGCGGGAACACTGAAGCTTTCTTT.